This entry lists 21 T cell receptor beta chains sequenced from one sample in a study of T cell clonotyping in hematopoietic cell transplantation. This table comes from immunoSEQ multiplex PCR, and its TCRdb copy is limited to in-frame clones, with some not included. The sample has about 41,000 clones, nearly 97% seen once. Input material: peripheral blood mononuclear cells. Receptors originate from a man aged 25 to 45 in good health. Some clones in this sample may be carry-over from other donors' samples.

This rearrangement joins TRBV5-1 to TRBJ1-4; 7 bases map to TRBD1. V trimming: 4 bases; J trimming: 8 bases; junction bases outside the gene matches: 11. This CDR3 has 15 residues. Germline CDR1 is SGHRS and CDR2 is YFSETQ. The CDR3 is CASSGGTARMEKLFF. The CDR3 DNA reads TGCGCCAGCAGCGGAGGGACAGCGAGGATGGAAAAACTGTTTTTT.

CDR3 sequence: CASRAGLAVSYEQYF. The CDR3, as DNA: TGTGCCAGCCGAGCTGGACTAGCGGTATCCTACGAGCAGTACTTC. V gene TRBV6-1 combines with J gene TRBJ2-7; 10 bases are shared with TRBD2. Germline V lookup: CDR1 MNHNS, CDR2 SASEGT. The CDR3 covers 15 residues. V lost 8 bases, J lost 1 base, and 8 bases stayed unmatched.

The chain employs TRBV6-1 and TRBJ2-6; D possibly matches TRBD1 or TRBD2 (5 bases each). V was clipped by 8 bases and J by 0 bases, with 8 bases between them. Germline V lookup: CDR1 MNHNS, CDR2 SASEGT. This CDR3 has 14 amino acids. The CDR3 loop reads CASSGSSGANVLTF. Here the CDR3 DNA reads TGTGCCAGCTCAGGGAGCTCTGGGGCCAACGTCCTGACTTTC.

About this clone itself: A junction boundary mismatches the germline segment, possibly from a read error. The chain recombines TRBV29-1 with TRBJ1-2, with unresolved D. The CDR3 loop spans 11 amino acids. Germline V gene data show CDR1 as SQVTM and CDR2 as ANQGSEA. The CDR3 DNA sequence: TGTATCGCGAAATACAGTAACGGCTACACCTTC. Translation: CIAKYSNGYTF.

This chain links TRBV30 with TRBJ1-2; possible D gene TRBD1, 6 bases. Germline-derived CDR1 and CDR2 are GTSNPN and SVGIG (reference sequence). The V end lost 2 bases, the J end lost 8 bases, and 12 bases lay between the germline ends. The CDR3 length is 12 residues. CDR3 protein: CAWSRDNVGYTF. In DNA form, the CDR3 reads TGTGCCTGGAGTAGGGACAATGTCGGCTACACCTTC.

The J gene is TRBJ1-2, the V gene TRBV10-3; TRBD1 matches at 7 bases. The CDR3 extends over 17 amino acids. Germline loops: CDR1 ENHRY, CDR2 SYGVKD. J gave up 2 bases and V 5 bases, and 14 bases lay outside the gene matches. CDR3 in amino acids: CAISQLSPGGSNYGYTF. The DNA of the CDR3 is TGTGCCATCAGTCAACTCTCACCAGGGGGTTCCAACTATGGCTACACCTTC.

V gene TRBV18 combines with J gene TRBJ1-1, with D unresolved. The V and J ends lost 1 base and 0 bases respectively, with 9 bases between them. Germline V CDR1 and CDR2: KGHSH, LQKENI. This CDR3 is built from 15 residues. The CDR3 DNA is TGTGCCAGCTCACCACGGAGCTTGATGAACACTGAAGCTTTCTTT. This translates into CASSPRSLMNTEAFF.

The rearrangement joins TRBV7-9 to TRBJ1-2, with 9 bases identical to TRBD1. Germline CDR1 reads SEHNR; CDR2 reads FQNEAQ (reference sequence). J lost 4 bases, V lost 2 bases, and 8 bases had no gene match. The CDR3 is 16 residues long. This chain's CDR3 is CASSLTATGGIYGYTF. The CDR3 nucleotides read TGTGCCAGCAGCTTAACAGCTACAGGGGGCATCTATGGCTACACCTTC.

The rearrangement joins TRBV6-1 to TRBJ2-3, with 10 bases that match TRBD2. CDR3 size: 15 residues. Trimming removed 10 bases from V and 6 bases from J; junction bases left unmatched: 13. Looked up from germline, CDR1 is MNHNS and CDR2 is SASEGT. The CDR3 nucleotides read TGTGCCACCCGGATGTTACTAGCGGGATCCGATACGCAGTATTTT. Translation gives CATRMLLAGSDTQYF.

V is TRBV5-5 and J is TRBJ2-7; 7 bases line up with TRBD1. Germline CDR1 reads SGHKS; CDR2 reads YYEKEE (reference sequence). Losses at the gene ends were 4 bases for V and 4 bases for J; bases not matched to a gene: 8. This CDR3 is 14 amino acids long. The CDR3 DNA sequence: TGTGCCAGCAGCGAAGGGGGCGCGGGTTACGAGCAGTACTTC. It is translated as CASSEGGAGYEQYF. The full variable domain, its missing parts supplied by reference TRBV5-5 and TRBJ2-7, is DAGVTQSPTHLIKTRGQQVTLRCSPISGHKSVSWYQQVLGQGPQFIFQYYEKEERGRGNFPDRFSARQFPNYSSELNVNALLLGDSALYLCASSEGGAGYEQYFGPGTRLTVT.

V and J are TRBV20-1 and TRBJ2-5; perhaps D is TRBD1 or TRBD2 (6 bases each). There are 11 residues in the CDR3. CDR1 is DFQATT and CDR2 is SNEGSKA in the germline V gene (reference sequence). Trimming left V 5 bases short and J 5 bases short, with 9 bases between. Here the CDR3 reads CSAVGGETQYF. DNA of the CDR3: TGCAGTGCTGTAGGGGGGGAGACCCAGTACTTC.

V is TRBV6-6 and J is TRBJ2-3, with D unresolved. The V gene lost 6 bases and the J gene lost 4 bases, with 14 bases spanning the gap. Germline V gene lookup returns CDR1 MNHNY and CDR2 SVGAGI (reference sequence). There are 14 residues in the CDR3. CDR3 loop: CASSDQQPPDTQYF. The CDR3 nucleotides read TGTGCCAGCAGCGACCAACAGCCCCCAGATACGCAGTATTTT.

J is TRBJ1-1 and V is TRBV19, with 9 bases that match TRBD1. The CDR3 totals 16 residues. Germline-derived CDR1 and CDR2 are LNHDA and SQIVND (reference sequence). V shed 4 bases and J 3 bases; nucleotides not matched to a gene: 9. CDR3 in amino acids: CASSRDRVGRDTEAFF. The CDR3 DNA reads TGTGCCAGTAGTAGGGACAGGGTCGGTCGGGACACTGAAGCTTTCTTT.

V is TRBV19 and J is TRBJ2-5; TRBD1 is a possible D gene (7 bases). Trimming cost V 3 bases and J 5 bases, with 16 bases left between them. The CDR3 totals 15 residues. Germline V gene data show CDR1 as LNHDA and CDR2 as SQIVND (reference sequence). The CDR3 sequence is CASSITAGGRETQYF. Written as DNA, the CDR3 is TGTGCCAGTAGTATTACGGCAGGGGGGAGGGAGACCCAGTACTTC.

The rearrangement uses TRBV4-3 and TRBJ2-1, with D possibly TRBD1 on 6 matching bases. From germline, CDR1 is LGHNA and CDR2 YSLEER. This CDR3 contains 14 residues. Deletions cut 3 bases from V and 7 bases from J, with 13 bases between. The CDR3 reads CASSQSSRGNEQFF. The CDR3 nucleotides read TGCGCCAGCAGCCAGTCTAGCAGGGGAAATGAGCAGTTCTTC.

This clone was observed a single time. The chain is built from TRBV19 and TRBJ1-4; D remains ambiguous. Germline V CDR1 and CDR2: LNHDA, SQIVND (reference sequence). The CDR3 runs 15 residues. The V and J ends lost 5 bases and 8 bases respectively, with 18 bases between them. CDR3 in amino acids: CASSVRHTSGEKLFF. The CDR3 coding sequence is TGTGCCAGTAGTGTCCGGCATACTTCGGGCGAAAAACTGTTTTTT. Based on the CDR3 plus reference TRBV19 and TRBJ1-4, the full variable domain is DGGITQSPKYLFRKEGQNVTLSCEQNLNHDAMYWYRQDPGQGLRLIYYSQIVNDFQKGDIAEGYSVSREKKESFPLTVTSAQKNPTAFYLCASSVRHTSGEKLFFGSGTQLSVL.

The gene calls are TRBV7-6 and TRBJ2-6; 7 nucleotides agree with TRBD1. Per germline, CDR1 SGHVS and CDR2 FNYEAQ. CDR3 size: 18 residues. J lost 4 bases, V lost 6 bases, and 15 bases had no gene match. The CDR3 sequence is CASSKDRYNPGGANVLTF. The CDR3 nucleotides are TGTGCCAGCAGTAAGGACAGGTATAATCCAGGAGGGGCCAACGTCCTGACTTTC.

The chain joins TRBV29-1 to TRBJ2-1, with unresolved D. This CDR3 spans 13 amino acids. V was pared by 2 bases and J by 0 bases, with 5 bases between. Per germline, CDR1 SQVTM and CDR2 ANQGSEA. The CDR3 bases are TGCAGCGTTGAATTCCGCTCCTACAATGAGCAGTTCTTC. This sequence encodes CSVEFRSYNEQFF.

The chain links TRBV5-1 to TRBJ1-1; D is unclear. Trimming removed 4 bases from V and 1 base from J, with 11 bases in between. Germline V gives CDR1 SGHRS, CDR2 YFSETQ. This CDR3 has 14 residues. The CDR3 here is CASSPGYRNTEAFF. The CDR3 DNA reads TGCGCCAGCAGCCCAGGATACCGGAACACTGAAGCTTTCTTT.

This chain joins TRBV6-5 and TRBJ2-6; tentative D call: TRBD1 (6 bases). The CDR3 extends over 15 amino acids. Deletions cut 4 bases from V and 4 bases from J, with 11 bases between. Germline lookup yields CDR1 MNHEY and CDR2 SVGAGI. CDR3 residues: CASSLQGGGANVLTF. The CDR3 nucleotides are TGTGCCAGCAGTTTACAGGGTGGAGGGGCCAACGTCCTGACTTTC.

This clone was seen just once. The chain employs TRBV5-1 and TRBJ2-7; 7 nucleotides align to TRBD1. The CDR3 spans 19 residues. Per the germline V gene, CDR1 is SGHRS and CDR2 is YFSETQ. The V segment lost 2 bases and the J segment 1 base; nucleotides outside the gene matches: 18. The CDR3 is CASSFGTASFNLTSYEQYF. The CDR3 DNA follows: TGCGCCAGCAGCTTCGGGACAGCCAGCTTTAATCTAACGTCCTACGAGCAGTACTTC.